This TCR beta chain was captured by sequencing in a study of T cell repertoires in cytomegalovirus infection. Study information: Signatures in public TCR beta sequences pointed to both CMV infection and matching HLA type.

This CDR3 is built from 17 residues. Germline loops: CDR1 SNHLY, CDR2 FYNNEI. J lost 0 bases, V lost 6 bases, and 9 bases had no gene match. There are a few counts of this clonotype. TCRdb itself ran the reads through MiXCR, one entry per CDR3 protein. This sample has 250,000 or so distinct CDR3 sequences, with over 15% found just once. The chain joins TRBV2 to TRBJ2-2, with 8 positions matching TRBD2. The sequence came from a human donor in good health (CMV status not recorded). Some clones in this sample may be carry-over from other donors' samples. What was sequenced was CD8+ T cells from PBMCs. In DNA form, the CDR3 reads TGTGCCAGCAGCGGCGGGGGGCTAGGGACGAACACCGGGGAGCTGTTTTTT. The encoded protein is CASSGGGLGTNTGELFF.